In its sample, the clone carrying this T cell receptor beta chain was seen a few times. This entry is derived from a study of blood T cell repertoires in COVID-19. Study overall: Acute and convalescent COVID-19 samples came from the United States, Italy and Spain. PBMCs, B-cell-depleted T cells, or T cells provided the cDNA or gDNA that made up the material.

Original methodology: Estimation of nucleated cell counts relied on the amplification of reference gene primers. Profiled with immunoSEQ multiplex PCR; TCRdb holds only in-frame clones, not every one. V and J calls and clone size follow that table, whereas D and trimming were derived from the DNA. Here the sample spans about 36,000 clones, about 88% being singletons. The CDR3 has 14 residues. Trimming removed 7 bases from V and 4 bases from J; junction bases left unmatched: 5. Germline assignment: CDR1 SNHLY and CDR2 FYNNEI. Material: peripheral blood. The source of this sequence is a human donor in a cohort sampled during active COVID-19. This chain joins TRBV2 and TRBJ1-5, with TRBD1 matching 9 bases. The CDR3 nucleotides read TGTGCCAGCAATTTACAGGGGGCGAATCAGCCCCAGCATTTT. Its translation is CASNLQGANQPQHF.